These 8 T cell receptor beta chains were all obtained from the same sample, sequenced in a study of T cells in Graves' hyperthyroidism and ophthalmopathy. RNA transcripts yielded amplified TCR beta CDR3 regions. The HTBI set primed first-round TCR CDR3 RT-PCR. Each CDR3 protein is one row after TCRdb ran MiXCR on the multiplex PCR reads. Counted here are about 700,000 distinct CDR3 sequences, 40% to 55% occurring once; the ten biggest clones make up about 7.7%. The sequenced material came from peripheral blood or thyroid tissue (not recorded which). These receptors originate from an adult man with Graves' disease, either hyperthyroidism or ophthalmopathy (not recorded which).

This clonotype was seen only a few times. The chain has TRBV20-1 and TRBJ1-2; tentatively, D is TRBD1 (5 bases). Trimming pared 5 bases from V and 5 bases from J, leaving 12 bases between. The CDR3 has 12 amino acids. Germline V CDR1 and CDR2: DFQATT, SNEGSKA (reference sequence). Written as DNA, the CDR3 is TGCAGTGCTGGGGACCGGTTATATGGCTACACCTTC. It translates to CSAGDRLYGYTF.

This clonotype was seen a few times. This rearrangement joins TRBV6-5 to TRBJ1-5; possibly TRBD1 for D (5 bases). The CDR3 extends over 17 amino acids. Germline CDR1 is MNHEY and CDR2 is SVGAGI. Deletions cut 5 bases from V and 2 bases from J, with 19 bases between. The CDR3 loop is CASSGGPGFSGNQPQHF. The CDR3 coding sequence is TGTGCCAGCAGTGGAGGCCCAGGGTTTTCCGGCAATCAGCCCCAGCATTTT.

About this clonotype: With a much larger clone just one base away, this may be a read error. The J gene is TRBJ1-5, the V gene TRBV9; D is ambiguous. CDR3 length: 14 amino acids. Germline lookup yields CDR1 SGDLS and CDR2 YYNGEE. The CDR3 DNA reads TGTGCCGGCAGCGTCGGGGTTAGCAATCAGCCCCAGCATTTT. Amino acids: CAGSVGVSNQPQHF.

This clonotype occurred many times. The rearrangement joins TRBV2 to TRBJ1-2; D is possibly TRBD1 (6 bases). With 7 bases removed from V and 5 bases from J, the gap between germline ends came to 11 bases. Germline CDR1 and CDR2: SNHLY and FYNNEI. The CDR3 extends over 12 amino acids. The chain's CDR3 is CASTNRVYGYTF. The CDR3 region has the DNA TGTGCCAGCACTAACAGGGTTTATGGCTACACCTTC.

CDR3 loop: CASSLVPFGETQYF. CDR3 coding DNA: TGCGCCAGCAGCTTGGTCCCCTTTGGGGAGACCCAGTACTTC. This sequence joins TRBV5-1 and TRBJ2-5; D gene uncertain. Germline V gene data show CDR1 as SGHRS and CDR2 as YFSETQ. Trimming cost V 0 bases and J 5 bases, with 11 bases left between them. This CDR3 is built from 14 residues.

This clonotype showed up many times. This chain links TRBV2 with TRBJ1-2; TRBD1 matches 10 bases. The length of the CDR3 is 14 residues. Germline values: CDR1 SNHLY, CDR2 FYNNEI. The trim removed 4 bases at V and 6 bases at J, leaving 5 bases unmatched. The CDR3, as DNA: TGTGCCAGCAGTGTGACAGGGGGCAGGGATGGCTACACCTTC. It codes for CASSVTGGRDGYTF. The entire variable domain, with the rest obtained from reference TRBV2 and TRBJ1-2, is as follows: EPEVTQTPSHQVTQMGQEVILRCVPISNHLYFYWYRQILGQKVEFLVSFYNNEISEKSEIFDDQFSVERPDGSNFTLKIRSTKLEDSAMYFCASSVTGGRDGYTFGSGTRLTVV.

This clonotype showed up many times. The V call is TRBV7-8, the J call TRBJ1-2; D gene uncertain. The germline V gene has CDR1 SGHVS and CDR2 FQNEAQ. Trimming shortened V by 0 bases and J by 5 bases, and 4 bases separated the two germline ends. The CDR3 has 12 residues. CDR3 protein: CASSLAQYGYTF. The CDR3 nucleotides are TGTGCCAGCAGCTTAGCCCAGTATGGCTACACCTTC.

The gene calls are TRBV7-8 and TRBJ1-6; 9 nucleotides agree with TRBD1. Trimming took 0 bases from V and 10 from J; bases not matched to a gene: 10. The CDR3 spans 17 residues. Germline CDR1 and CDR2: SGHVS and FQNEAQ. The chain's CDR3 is CASSLAQAQGAGSPLHF. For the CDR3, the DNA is TGTGCCAGCAGCTTAGCACAGGCACAGGGGGCTGGATCACCCCTCCACTTT.